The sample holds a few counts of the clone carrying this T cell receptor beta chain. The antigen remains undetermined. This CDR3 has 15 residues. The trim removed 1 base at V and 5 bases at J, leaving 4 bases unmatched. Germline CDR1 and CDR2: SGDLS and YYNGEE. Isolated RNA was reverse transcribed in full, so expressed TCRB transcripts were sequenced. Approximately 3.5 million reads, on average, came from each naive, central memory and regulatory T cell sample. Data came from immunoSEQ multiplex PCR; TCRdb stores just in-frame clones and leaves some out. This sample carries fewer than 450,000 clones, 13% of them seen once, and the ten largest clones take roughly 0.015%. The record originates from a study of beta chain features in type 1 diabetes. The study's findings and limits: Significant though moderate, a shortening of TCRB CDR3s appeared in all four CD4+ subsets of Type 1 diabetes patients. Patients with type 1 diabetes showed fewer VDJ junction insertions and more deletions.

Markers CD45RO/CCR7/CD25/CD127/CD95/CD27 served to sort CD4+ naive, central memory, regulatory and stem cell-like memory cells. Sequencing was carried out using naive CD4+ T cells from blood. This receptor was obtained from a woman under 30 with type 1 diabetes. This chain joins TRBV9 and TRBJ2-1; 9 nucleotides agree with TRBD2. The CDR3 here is CASSVSGRLDNEQFF. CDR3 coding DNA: TGTGCCAGCAGCGTAAGCGGGAGGCTAGACAATGAGCAGTTCTTC.